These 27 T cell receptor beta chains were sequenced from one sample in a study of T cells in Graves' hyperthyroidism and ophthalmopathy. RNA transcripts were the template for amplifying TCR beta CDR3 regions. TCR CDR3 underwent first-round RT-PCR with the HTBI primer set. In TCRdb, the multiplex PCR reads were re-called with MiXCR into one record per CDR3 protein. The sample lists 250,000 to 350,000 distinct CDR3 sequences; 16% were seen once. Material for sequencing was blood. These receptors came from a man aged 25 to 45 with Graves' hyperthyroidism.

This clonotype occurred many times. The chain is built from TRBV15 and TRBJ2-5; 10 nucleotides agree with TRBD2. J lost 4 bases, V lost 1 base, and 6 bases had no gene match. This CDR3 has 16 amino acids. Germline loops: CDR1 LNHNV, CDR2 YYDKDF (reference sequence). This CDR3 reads CATSRGSSGRGETQYF. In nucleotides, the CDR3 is TGTGCCACCAGCAGAGGATCTAGCGGGAGAGGAGAGACCCAGTACTTC. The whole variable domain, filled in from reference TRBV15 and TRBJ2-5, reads DAMVIQNPRYQVTQFGKPVTLSCSQTLNHNVMYWYQQKSSQAPKLLFHYYDKDFNNEADTPDNFQSRRPNTSFCFLDIRSPGLGDTAMYLCATSRGSSGRGETQYFGPGTRLLVL.

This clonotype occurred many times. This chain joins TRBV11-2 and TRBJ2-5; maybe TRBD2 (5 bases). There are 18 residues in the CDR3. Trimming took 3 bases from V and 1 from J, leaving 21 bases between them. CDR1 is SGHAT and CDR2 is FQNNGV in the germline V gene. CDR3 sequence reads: CASSFFPWASRFQETQYF. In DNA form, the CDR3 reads TGTGCCAGCAGCTTCTTCCCTTGGGCTAGCAGGTTCCAAGAGACCCAGTACTTC.

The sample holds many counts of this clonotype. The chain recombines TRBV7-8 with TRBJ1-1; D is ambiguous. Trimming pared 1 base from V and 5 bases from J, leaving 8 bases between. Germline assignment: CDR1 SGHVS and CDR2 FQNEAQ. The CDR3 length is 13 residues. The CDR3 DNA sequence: TGTGCCAGCAGCTTAGTGGAGGGAACTGAAGCTTTCTTT. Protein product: CASSLVEGTEAFF.

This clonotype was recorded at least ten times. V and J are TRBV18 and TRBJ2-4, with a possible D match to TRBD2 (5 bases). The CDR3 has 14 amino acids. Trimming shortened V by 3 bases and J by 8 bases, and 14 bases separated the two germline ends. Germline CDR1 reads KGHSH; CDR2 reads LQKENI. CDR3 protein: CASSPIEGSDIQYF. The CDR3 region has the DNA TGTGCCAGCTCACCGATAGAGGGTTCGGACATTCAGTACTTC.

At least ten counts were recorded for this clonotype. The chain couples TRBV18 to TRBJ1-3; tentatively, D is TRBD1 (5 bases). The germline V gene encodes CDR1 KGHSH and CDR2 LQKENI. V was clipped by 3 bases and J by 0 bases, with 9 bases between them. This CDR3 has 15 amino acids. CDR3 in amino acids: CASSPRGNSGNTIYF. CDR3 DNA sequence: TGTGCCAGCTCACCGCGGGGGAACTCTGGAAACACCATATATTTT.

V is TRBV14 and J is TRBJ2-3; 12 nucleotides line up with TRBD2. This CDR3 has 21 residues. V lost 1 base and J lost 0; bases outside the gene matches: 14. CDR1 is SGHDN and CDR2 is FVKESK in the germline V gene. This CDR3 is CASSQARPLGLAGRSTDTQYF. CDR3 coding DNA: TGTGCCAGCAGCCAAGCGCGCCCCCTCGGACTAGCGGGAAGGAGCACAGATACGCAGTATTTT.

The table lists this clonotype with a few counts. The CDR3 sequence is CASTDGQLVNQPQHF. The DNA of the CDR3 is TGTGCCAGCACCGATGGACAGCTAGTTAATCAGCCCCAGCATTTT. The chain links TRBV2 to TRBJ1-5; a possible D gene is TRBD1 (6 bases). The CDR3 consists of 15 residues. Germline CDR1 SNHLY, CDR2 FYNNEI. Deletions cut 7 bases from V and 4 bases from J, with 17 bases between.

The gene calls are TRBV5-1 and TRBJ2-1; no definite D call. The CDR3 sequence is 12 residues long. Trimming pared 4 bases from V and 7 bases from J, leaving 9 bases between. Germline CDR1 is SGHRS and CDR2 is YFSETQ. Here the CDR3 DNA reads TGCGCCAGCAGCCCGGTTGGGAATGAGCAGTTCTTC. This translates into CASSPVGNEQFF. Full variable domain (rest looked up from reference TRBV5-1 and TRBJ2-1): KAGVTQTPRYLIKTRGQQVTLSCSPISGHRSVSWYQQTPGQGLQFLFEYFSETQRNKGNFPGRFSGRQFSNSRSEMNVSTLELGDSALYLCASSPVGNEQFFGPGTRLTVL.

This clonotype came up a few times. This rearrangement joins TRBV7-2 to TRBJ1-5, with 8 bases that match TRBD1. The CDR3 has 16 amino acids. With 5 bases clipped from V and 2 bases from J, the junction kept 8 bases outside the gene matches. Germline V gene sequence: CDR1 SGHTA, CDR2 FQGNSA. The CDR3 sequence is CASSPSDRGRNQPQHF. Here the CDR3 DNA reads TGTGCCAGCAGCCCAAGCGACAGGGGACGCAATCAGCCCCAGCATTTT.

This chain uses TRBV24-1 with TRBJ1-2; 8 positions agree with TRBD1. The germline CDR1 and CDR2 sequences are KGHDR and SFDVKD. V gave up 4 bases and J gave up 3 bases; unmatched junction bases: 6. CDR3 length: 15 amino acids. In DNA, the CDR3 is TGTGCCACCAGTGAATCGCAGGGGGCGTACTATGGCTACACCTTC. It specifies CATSESQGAYYGYTF.

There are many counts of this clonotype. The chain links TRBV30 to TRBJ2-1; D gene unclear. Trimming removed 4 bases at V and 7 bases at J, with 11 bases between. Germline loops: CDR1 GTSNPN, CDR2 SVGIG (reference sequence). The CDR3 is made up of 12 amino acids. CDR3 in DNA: TGTGCCTGGACCCCATGGGATAATGAGCAGTTCTTC. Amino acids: CAWTPWDNEQFF.

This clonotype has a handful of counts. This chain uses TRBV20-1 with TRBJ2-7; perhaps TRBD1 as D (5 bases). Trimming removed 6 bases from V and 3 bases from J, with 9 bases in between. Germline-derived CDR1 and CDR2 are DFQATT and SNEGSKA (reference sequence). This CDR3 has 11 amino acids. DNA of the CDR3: TGCAGTGCAACGGACAACTACGAGCAGTACTTC. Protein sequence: CSATDNYEQYF.

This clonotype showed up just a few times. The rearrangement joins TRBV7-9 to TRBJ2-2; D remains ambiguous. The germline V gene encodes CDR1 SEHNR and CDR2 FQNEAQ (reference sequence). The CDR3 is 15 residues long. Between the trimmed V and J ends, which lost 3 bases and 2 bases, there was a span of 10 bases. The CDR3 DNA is TGTGCCAGCAGCTTGTCCCGGCTTAACACCGGGGAGCTGTTTTTT. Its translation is CASSLSRLNTGELFF.

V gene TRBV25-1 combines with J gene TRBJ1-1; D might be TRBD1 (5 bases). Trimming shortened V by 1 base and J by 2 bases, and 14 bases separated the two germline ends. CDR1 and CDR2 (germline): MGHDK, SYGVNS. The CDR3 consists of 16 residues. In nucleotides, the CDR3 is TGTGCCAGCAGTGAATCGGGGCTGGCAGGAAACACTGAAGCTTTCTTT. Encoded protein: CASSESGLAGNTEAFF.

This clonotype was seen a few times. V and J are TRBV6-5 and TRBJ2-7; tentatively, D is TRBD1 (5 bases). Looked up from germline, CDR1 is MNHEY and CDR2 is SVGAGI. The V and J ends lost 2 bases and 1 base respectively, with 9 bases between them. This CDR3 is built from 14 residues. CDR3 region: CASSYASGSYEQYF. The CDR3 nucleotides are TGTGCCAGCAGTTACGCCTCAGGGTCCTACGAGCAGTACTTC.

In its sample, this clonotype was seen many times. CDR3 DNA: TGTGCCACCAGCAGAGAATTAGGGGCCGATGGCTACACCTTC. It codes for CATSRELGADGYTF. This chain connects TRBV15 to TRBJ1-2; tentative D call: TRBD1 (5 bases). Germline values: CDR1 LNHNV, CDR2 YYDKDF (reference sequence). Trimming left V 0 bases short and J 6 bases short, with 11 bases between. The CDR3 contains 14 residues.

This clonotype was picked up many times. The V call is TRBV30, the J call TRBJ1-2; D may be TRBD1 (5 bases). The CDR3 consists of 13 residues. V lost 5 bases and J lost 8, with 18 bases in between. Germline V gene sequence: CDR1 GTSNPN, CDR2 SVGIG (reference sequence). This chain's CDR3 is CAWGSGRFSGYTF. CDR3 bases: TGTGCCTGGGGATCAGGGCGCTTTTCGGGCTACACCTTC.

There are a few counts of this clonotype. In DNA form, the CDR3 reads TGTGCCAGCAGCTTACTAGCGTCAGGGGGAGATACGCAGTATTTT. This gives the protein CASSLLASGGDTQYF. The rearrangement joins TRBV7-9 to TRBJ2-3, with a weak D call TRBD1 (7 bases). This CDR3 has 15 residues. Looked up from germline, CDR1 is SEHNR and CDR2 is FQNEAQ (reference sequence). The V gene lost 2 bases and the J gene lost 5 bases, with 14 bases spanning the gap.

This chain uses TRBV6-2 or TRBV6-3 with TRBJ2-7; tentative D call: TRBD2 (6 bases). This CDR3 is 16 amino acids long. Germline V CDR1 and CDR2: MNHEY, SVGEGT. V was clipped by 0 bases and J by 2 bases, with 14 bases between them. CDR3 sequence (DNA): TGTGCCAGCAGTTACTCGCCGGCTAGCGAGACCTACGAGCAGTACTTC. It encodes CASSYSPASETYEQYF.

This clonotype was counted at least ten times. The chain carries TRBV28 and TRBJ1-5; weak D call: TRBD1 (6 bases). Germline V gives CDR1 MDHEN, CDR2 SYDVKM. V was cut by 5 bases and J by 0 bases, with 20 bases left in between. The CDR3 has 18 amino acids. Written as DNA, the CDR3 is TGTGCCAGCAGTACCCACAGGGTAGGTGGTTATAGCAATCAGCCCCAGCATTTT. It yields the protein CASSTHRVGGYSNQPQHF.

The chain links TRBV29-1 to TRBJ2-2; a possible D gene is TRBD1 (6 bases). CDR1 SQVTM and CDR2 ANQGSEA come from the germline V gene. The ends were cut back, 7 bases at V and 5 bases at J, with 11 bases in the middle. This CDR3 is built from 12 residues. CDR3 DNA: TGCAGCGCTACAGGGTTTACCGGGGAGCTGTTTTTT. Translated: CSATGFTGELFF.

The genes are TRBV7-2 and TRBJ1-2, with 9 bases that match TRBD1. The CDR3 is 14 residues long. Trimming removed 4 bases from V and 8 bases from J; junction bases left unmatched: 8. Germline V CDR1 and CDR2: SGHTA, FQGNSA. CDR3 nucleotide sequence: TGTGCCAGCAGCTGGGGACAGGGTGTGAGGGGCTACACCTTC. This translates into CASSWGQGVRGYTF.

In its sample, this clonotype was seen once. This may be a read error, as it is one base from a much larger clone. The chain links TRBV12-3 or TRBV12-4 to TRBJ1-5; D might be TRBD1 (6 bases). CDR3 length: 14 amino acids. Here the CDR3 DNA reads TGTGCCAGCAGTCCGGGACACGAAAATCAGCCCCGGCATTTT. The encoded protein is CASSPGHENQPRHF.

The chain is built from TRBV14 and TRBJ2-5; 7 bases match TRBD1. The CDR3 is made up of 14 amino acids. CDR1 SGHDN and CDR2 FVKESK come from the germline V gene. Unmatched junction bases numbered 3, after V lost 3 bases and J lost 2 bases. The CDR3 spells CASSQWDSQETQYF. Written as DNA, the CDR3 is TGTGCCAGCAGCCAGTGGGACAGTCAAGAGACCCAGTACTTC.

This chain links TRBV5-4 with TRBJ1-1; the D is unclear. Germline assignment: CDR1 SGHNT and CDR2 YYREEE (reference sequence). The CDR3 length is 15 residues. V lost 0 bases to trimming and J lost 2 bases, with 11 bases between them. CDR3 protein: CASSLASKKNTEAFF. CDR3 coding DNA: TGTGCCAGCAGCTTGGCATCCAAGAAAAACACTGAAGCTTTCTTT.

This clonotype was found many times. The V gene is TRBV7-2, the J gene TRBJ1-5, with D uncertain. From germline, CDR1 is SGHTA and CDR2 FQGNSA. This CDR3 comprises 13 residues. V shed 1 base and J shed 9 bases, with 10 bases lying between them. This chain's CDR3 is CASSLVLEGPQHF. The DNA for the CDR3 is TGTGCCAGCAGCTTAGTTTTAGAGGGGCCCCAGCATTTT.

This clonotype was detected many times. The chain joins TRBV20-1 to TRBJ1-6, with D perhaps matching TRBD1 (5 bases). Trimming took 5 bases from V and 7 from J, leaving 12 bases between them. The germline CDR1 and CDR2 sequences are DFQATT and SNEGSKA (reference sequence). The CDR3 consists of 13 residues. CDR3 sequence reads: CSARRDENSPLHF. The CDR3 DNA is TGCAGTGCTCGCCGGGACGAAAATTCACCCCTCCACTTT.